Described below is a single T cell receptor (beta chain) sequence and its context. No antigen is known for it. This sample is part of a study of cytomegalovirus exposure and HLA in healthy donors. Study-wide results and caveats: There were three CMV-associated chains whose specificity for CMV antigens was confirmed in vitro. Segments of the TCR beta V type were, in most cases, productive about 90% or about 30% of the time in an earlier analysis. With later analysis, a missense DCLRE1C variant became linked to TCR beta V- and J-gene trimming. When analyzed later, the rates of TCR association showed variation by HLA locus, with DRB1 the most and HLA-C the fewest.

PCR employed 60 Vbeta and 13 Jbeta primers. Generated by immunoSEQ multiplex PCR, the TCRdb table keeps only in-frame clones and is missing some. Of some 150,000 clones in the sample, more than 75% were seen once. Germline-derived CDR1 and CDR2 are GTSNPN and SVGIG (reference sequence). With V trimmed by 4 bases and J by 8 bases, 13 bases remained unmatched. The CDR3 spans 15 residues. This chain connects TRBV30 to TRBJ1-4; 7 bases line up with TRBD1. The source of this sequence is a woman in her forties or fifties in good health and CMV-seropositive. What was sequenced was PBMCs. The CDR3, as DNA: TGTGCCTGGAAGTTGGAAGGGGGCGGTAGGGAAAAACTGTTTTTT. This translates into CAWKLEGGGREKLFF. Full variable domain (remainder filled in from reference TRBV30 and TRBJ1-4): SQTIHQWPATLVQPVGSPLSLECTVEGTSNPNLYWYRQAAGRGLQLLFYSVGIGQISSEVPQNLSASRPQDRQFILSSKKLLLSDSGFYLCAWKLEGGGREKLFFGSGTQLSVL.